Listed below are T cell receptor beta chains from one sample, sequenced in a study of preoperative IRX-2 immunotherapy in early breast cancer. TCRdb's copy holds only in-frame clones and misses some; the assay was immunoSEQ multiplex PCR. This repertoire shows more than 50,000 clones, roughly 94% found once; its top ten account for 1.5% to 2%. Sampling was done from a patient treated with IRX-2 immunotherapy. The receptor source for this set is a human donor with breast cancer. Each CDR3 is given with its conserved first and last residue. D genes are given only for firm matches. Rows may omit the clone size; those that give it use once, few, many or a size class.

NA	NA	TRBJ1-2	TRBV7-2	CASSLSQNYGYTF	TGTGCCAGCAGCTTATCACAAAACTATGGCTACACCTTC
NA	NA	TRBJ1-2	TRBV5-6	CASSLDQNYGYTF	TGTGCCAGCAGCTTGGACCAGAACTATGGCTACACCTTC
NA	NA	TRBJ1-1	TRBV29-1	CSVEGYRDLNTEAFF	TGCAGCGTTGAGGGCTACAGGGACCTGAACACTGAAGCTTTCTTT
NA	once	TRBJ2-2	TRBV9	CASSVVLTGELFF	TGTGCCAGCAGCGTAGTTCTCACCGGGGAGCTGTTTTTT
TRBD2	NA	TRBJ2-1	TRBV5-1	CASSLAQGGLAGNEQFF	TGCGCCAGCAGCTTGGCCCAAGGGGGGCTAGCGGGGAATGAGCAGTTCTTC
NA	NA	TRBJ1-2	TRBV30	CASGRPGGRGYTF	TGTGCCTCGGGACGGCCTGGGGGGAGAGGCTACACCTTC
NA	NA	TRBJ1-6	TRBV12-1	CASSSYQTAYSPLHF	TGTGCCAGCAGCTCCTATCAGACAGCCTATTCACCCCTCCACTTT
NA	NA	TRBJ1-5	TRBV30	CAWSSSVNQPQHF	TGTGCCTGGAGTAGCTCCGTGAATCAGCCCCAGCATTTT
TRBD2	NA	TRBJ2-1	TRBV11-2	CASSLGAGAHNEQFF	TGTGCCAGCAGCTTAGGGGCGGGAGCGCATAATGAGCAGTTCTTC
NA	once	TRBJ1-4	TRBV15	CATSRGGYESEKLFF	TGTGCCACCAGCAGAGGCGGGTATGAGTCTGAAAAACTGTTTTTT
NA	NA	TRBJ1-2	TRBV7-9	CASSLGSYGYTF	TGTGCCAGCAGCTTAGGATCTTATGGCTACACCTTC
TRBD1	few	TRBJ1-5	TRBV19	CASSIAGTGGYQPQHF	TGTGCCAGTAGTATCGCCGGGACAGGGGGCTATCAGCCCCAGCATTTT
NA	few	TRBJ2-6	TRBV2	CASRLQGTSGANVLTF	TGTGCCAGCAGGTTACAGGGAACGTCTGGGGCCAACGTCCTGACTTTC
TRBD2	NA	TRBJ2-6	TRBV5-6	CASSILLAGPSSGANVLTF	TGTGCCAGCAGCATACTTCTAGCGGGTCCGAGCTCTGGGGCCAACGTCCTGACTTTC
TRBD1	NA	TRBJ2-2	TRBV5-1	CASSWGQGNTGELFF	TGCGCCAGCAGCTGGGGACAGGGGAACACCGGGGAGCTGTTTTTT
TRBD2	NA	TRBJ2-2	TRBV29-1	CSVVTSGNTGELFF	TGCAGCGTCGTAACTAGCGGGAACACCGGGGAGCTGTTTTTT
NA	NA	TRBJ1-2	TRBV30	CAYPQESGLRGYTF	TGTGCCTACCCACAGGAGTCGGGTCTACGTGGCTACACCTTC
NA	NA	TRBJ2-3	TRBV19	CASSIRRPTDTQYF	TGTGCCAGTAGTATAAGGAGGCCCACAGATACGCAGTATTTT
NA	NA	TRBJ1-5	TRBV5-1	CASSLGTQGGTNQPQHF	TGCGCCAGCAGCTTAGGAACACAGGGCGGGACGAATCAGCCCCAGCATTTT
TRBD1	NA	TRBJ1-2	TRBV15	CATSRDRGTGAGYTF	TGTGCCACCAGCAGAGATCGGGGGACAGGGGCTGGCTACACCTTC
NA	NA	TRBJ1-1	TRBV6-5	CASMGFEFTEAFF	TGTGCCAGCATGGGGTTCGAGTTCACTGAAGCTTTCTTT
NA	once	TRBJ2-2	TRBV9	CASSVGGRANTGELFF	TGTGCCAGCAGCGTAGGTGGTAGAGCGAACACCGGGGAGCTGTTTTTT
NA	NA	TRBJ1-5	TRBV21-1	CAAKRQTSNQPQHF	TGTGCCGCCAAAAGGCAGACCAGCAATCAGCCCCAGCATTTT
NA	NA	TRBJ2-2	TRBV10-3	CAIRGAGELFF	TGTGCCATCAGAGGGGCCGGGGAGCTGTTTTTT
NA	NA	TRBJ2-7	TRBV27	CASGIAYEQYF	TGTGCCAGCGGAATCGCCTACGAGCAGTACTTC
NA	NA	TRBJ2-3	TRBV5-1	CASSLQDRSVDTQYF	TGCGCCAGCAGCTTACAGGACCGCTCAGTGGATACGCAGTATTTT